Below, 22 T cell receptor beta chains from the same sample are listed, as sequenced in a study of identical twins. TCRdb analysed the 5' RACE reads with MiXCR anew, one entry per CDR3 protein. Seen here are some 660,000 distinct CDR3 sequences, more than 6.5% observed once, and the top ten hold roughly 0.97%. This same sample was also taken into another study, of yellow fever vaccine responses in identical twins.

Sequencing used PBMCs. These receptors originate from a woman aged 18-29 years in good health.

The J gene is TRBJ2-1, the V gene TRBV10-2; D is possibly TRBD2 (6 bases). Germline V gene sequence: CDR1 WSHSY, CDR2 SAAADI. Trimming stripped 0 bases from V and 10 bases from J, with 13 bases between. The CDR3 covers 14 residues. CDR3 residues: CASSESRPGGEQFF. The CDR3 coding sequence is TGCGCCAGCAGTGAGTCACGGCCCGGAGGGGAGCAGTTCTTC.

The rearrangement links TRBV4-3 to TRBJ2-2, with 11 nucleotides matching TRBD2. Germline V lookup: CDR1 LGHNA, CDR2 YSLEER. This CDR3 is 16 amino acids long. The V and J ends lost 0 bases and 10 bases, in that order; junction bases with no gene match: 7. CDR3 residues: CASSQDGRLAGLELFF. The CDR3, as DNA: TGCGCCAGCAGCCAAGATGGGAGACTAGCGGGATTGGAGCTGTTTTTT.

This clonotype has a handful of counts. The rearrangement links TRBV6-5 to TRBJ1-6; tentative D call: TRBD1 (5 bases). The CDR3 length is 16 residues. V shed 3 bases and J shed 6 bases, with 15 bases lying between them. In germline, CDR1 is MNHEY, CDR2 SVGAGI. The CDR3 sequence is CASSYQTTQGNSPLHF. As DNA, the CDR3 is TGTGCCAGCAGTTATCAGACGACCCAGGGTAATTCACCCCTCCACTTT.

This clonotype was seen more than once but under ten times. The chain links TRBV19 to TRBJ2-1; perhaps D is TRBD1 or TRBD2 (5 bases each). CDR3 size: 15 residues. Trimming took 3 bases from V and 0 from J, leaving 9 bases between them. Germline assignment: CDR1 LNHDA and CDR2 SQIVND (reference sequence). CDR3 sequence reads: CASSIWGISYNEQFF. The CDR3 bases are TGTGCCAGTAGTATCTGGGGGATCTCCTACAATGAGCAGTTCTTC.

The chain carries TRBV29-1 and TRBJ1-2; tentative D call: TRBD1 (5 bases). V was trimmed by 6 bases and J by 3 bases, leaving 14 bases between them. This CDR3 is 13 amino acids long. CDR1 SQVTM and CDR2 ANQGSEA come from the germline V gene. The CDR3 nucleotides are TGCAGCGTCCGAAATTCAGGGTACTATGGCTACACCTTC. Translation: CSVRNSGYYGYTF.

This clonotype was recorded at least ten times. The V gene is TRBV12-3 or TRBV12-4, the J gene TRBJ2-2; 9 bases map to TRBD1. This CDR3 is 16 amino acids long. V was pared by 6 bases and J by 8 bases, with 13 bases of the junction left unmatched. As DNA, the CDR3 is TGTGCCAGCAGCCCGGGGACAGGGTTTAGGCCTGGGGAGCTGTTTTTT. This codes for CASSPGTGFRPGELFF.

V and J are TRBV5-1 and TRBJ2-7, with D hard to call. There are 14 residues in the CDR3. V gave up 4 bases and J gave up 0 bases, with 11 bases separating them. Germline V gene sequence: CDR1 SGHRS, CDR2 YFSETQ. Here the CDR3 DNA reads TGCGCCAGCAGCCCCCAGTCTACCTCCTACGAGCAGTACTTC. Translation gives CASSPQSTSYEQYF.

This clonotype was found many times. The J gene is TRBJ2-2, the V gene TRBV4-3; TRBD1 aligns across 7 bases. The CDR3 runs to 17 residues. With V trimmed by 0 bases and J by 3 bases, 7 bases remained unmatched. CDR1 and CDR2 (germline): LGHNA, YSLEER. The CDR3 spells CASSQDVSTGDTGELFF. The CDR3 bases are TGCGCCAGCAGCCAAGATGTTAGCACAGGGGACACCGGGGAGCTGTTTTTT.

Only a few counts were recorded for this clonotype. J is TRBJ2-3 and V is TRBV24-1, with D hard to call. V was trimmed by 4 bases and J by 2 bases, leaving 6 bases between them. CDR1 is KGHDR, CDR2 SFDVKD, per germline. The CDR3 contains 13 residues. In nucleotides, the CDR3 is TGTGCCACCAGTGACCTGTACACAGATACGCAGTATTTT. Amino acids: CATSDLYTDTQYF.

This clonotype appeared a few times. The chain carries TRBV5-1 and TRBJ2-7; D possibly matches TRBD1 or TRBD2 (5 bases each). The germline gives CDR1 SGHRS, CDR2 YFSETQ. This CDR3 is built from 14 residues. Trimming shortened V by 3 bases and J by 3 bases, and 13 bases separated the two germline ends. CDR3 sequence: CASSSGPNNYEQYF. CDR3 DNA sequence: TGCGCCAGCAGCTCGGGACCGAATAACTACGAGCAGTACTTC.

This chain links TRBV20-1 with TRBJ2-1; 10 bases fit TRBD2. J was trimmed by 1 base and V by 3 bases; bases with no gene match: 6. This CDR3 contains 16 residues. From germline, CDR1 is DFQATT and CDR2 SNEGSKA (reference sequence). CDR3 coding DNA: TGCAGTGCTAGCAGAAAGCGGGGGGGATCCTACAATGAGCAGTTCTTC. Protein sequence: CSASRKRGGSYNEQFF.

The chain has TRBV6-1 and TRBJ2-2, with 9 nucleotides matching TRBD2. Per germline, CDR1 MNHNS and CDR2 SASEGT. V was pared by 8 bases and J by 9 bases, with 10 bases of the junction left unmatched. This CDR3 region has 14 residues. The CDR3 DNA reads as TGTGCCAGCGGCCGGACTAGCGTGCAGTGGGAGCTGTTTTTT. This sequence encodes CASGRTSVQWELFF.

The sample holds many counts of this clonotype. This chain links TRBV12-3 or TRBV12-4 with TRBJ1-1, with no clear D. CDR3 length equals 13 residues. V was cut by 5 bases and J by 0 bases, with 7 bases left in between. This CDR3 is CASSPTLNTEAFF. DNA for the CDR3: TGTGCCAGCAGTCCCACATTGAACACTGAAGCTTTCTTT.

There are many counts of this clonotype. The V and J genes are TRBV6-1 and TRBJ2-1; TRBD2 is a possible D gene (6 bases). Germline V lookup: CDR1 MNHNS, CDR2 SASEGT. The CDR3 loop spans 13 amino acids. V was trimmed by 6 bases and J by 7 bases, leaving 13 bases between them. The CDR3 is CASRSTSLNEQFF. Written as DNA, the CDR3 is TGTGCCAGCAGATCGACTAGTTTAAATGAGCAGTTCTTC.

This clonotype was counted between two and nine times. J is TRBJ2-7 and V is TRBV28; D possibly uses TRBD1 or TRBD2 (5 bases each). The CDR3 length is 16 residues. Trimming left V 6 bases short and J 0 bases short, with 18 bases between. Per germline, CDR1 MDHEN and CDR2 SYDVKM. This CDR3 is CASRKPGRQSSYEQYF. The DNA for the CDR3 is TGTGCCAGCAGGAAGCCGGGACGGCAGAGCTCCTACGAGCAGTACTTC.

The chain employs TRBV7-9 and TRBJ2-7; 8 bases fit TRBD1. V lost 4 bases to trimming and J lost 2 bases; unmatched junction nucleotides: 10. The CDR3 is made up of 16 amino acids. The germline CDR1 and CDR2 sequences are SEHNR and FQNEAQ (reference sequence). CDR3 residues: CASSWSAGQEPYEQYF. CDR3 DNA: TGTGCCAGCAGCTGGTCTGCGGGACAGGAGCCCTACGAGCAGTACTTC.

This clonotype was counted ten times or more. The gene calls are TRBV29-1 and TRBJ2-7; TRBD1 is a possible D gene (6 bases). This CDR3 region has 12 residues. Trimming took 6 bases from V and 0 from J, leaving 9 bases between them. Germline V gene lookup returns CDR1 SQVTM and CDR2 ANQGSEA. The chain's CDR3 is CSVRGFSYEQYF. CDR3 coding DNA: TGCAGCGTCAGGGGCTTCTCCTACGAGCAGTACTTC.

This clonotype was recorded at least ten times. V usage is TRBV7-2 and J usage is TRBJ2-3; 13 positions match TRBD2. The J segment lost 7 bases and the V segment lost 3 bases, leaving 7 bases of the junction unmatched. The germline V gene has CDR1 SGHTA and CDR2 FQGNSA. The CDR3 extends over 16 amino acids. The CDR3 protein is CASSFPLAGGPYTQYF. The CDR3 DNA reads TGTGCCAGCAGCTTTCCACTAGCGGGAGGGCCGTATACGCAGTATTTT.

This clonotype was detected a few times. J is TRBJ2-3 and V is TRBV10-3, with 12 bases identical to TRBD2. The CDR3 covers 16 residues. CDR1 ENHRY and CDR2 SYGVKD come from the germline V gene. Trimming cost V 4 bases and J 4 bases; bases outside gene matches: 6. DNA of the CDR3: TGTGCCATCAGTGGCGCTAGCGGGGGGGCACCAGATACGCAGTATTTT. This gives the protein CAISGASGGAPDTQYF.

The V call is TRBV11-2, the J call TRBJ2-6; no firm D call. Per germline, CDR1 SGHAT and CDR2 FQNNGV. V was trimmed by 3 bases and J by 0 bases, leaving 18 bases between them. This CDR3 has 19 residues. CDR3 coding DNA: TGTGCCAGCAGCTTGATCGTCGCTCCCTACAGCTCTGGGGCCAACGTCCTGACTTTC. It specifies CASSLIVAPYSSGANVLTF. The full variable domain, rest sourced from reference TRBV11-2 and TRBJ2-6, is EAGVAQSPRYKIIEKRQSVAFWCNPISGHATLYWYQQILGQGPKLLIQFQNNGVVDDSQLPKDRFSAERLKGVDSTLKIQPAKLEDSAVYLCASSLIVAPYSSGANVLTFGAGSRLTVL.

This clonotype was recorded at least ten times. The rearrangement joins TRBV7-8 to TRBJ1-5; TRBD1 is a possible D gene (5 bases). The CDR3 is made up of 14 amino acids. Germline CDR1 SGHVS, CDR2 FQNEAQ. With 3 bases removed from V and 3 bases from J, the gap between germline ends came to 9 bases. CDR3 bases: TGTGCCAGCAGCTTCTCAGGGTCCAATCAGCCCCAGCATTTT. Its translation: CASSFSGSNQPQHF.

At least ten counts were recorded for this clonotype. The chain combines TRBV9 with TRBJ1-2, with TRBD1 as a possible D gene (5 bases). Germline assignment: CDR1 SGDLS and CDR2 YYNGEE. CDR3 size: 15 residues. V dropped 3 bases and J dropped 2 bases, with 14 bases sitting between them. This CDR3 is CASSGTEGKNYGYTF. The CDR3 DNA reads as TGTGCCAGCAGCGGGACCGAGGGGAAAAACTATGGCTACACCTTC.